This T cell receptor beta chain originates from a study of blood T cell repertoires in COVID-19. Turning to the study itself: Acute-phase and convalescent COVID-19 samples originated in the United States, Italy and Spain. T cells, B-cell-depleted T cells, or PBMCs provided the cDNA or gDNA that served as material.

Measured with immunoSEQ multiplex PCR; TCRdb has only the in-frame clones, and not every one. The sample lists under 100,000 clones, roughly 90% occurring once. Trimming left V 11 bases short and J 3 bases short, with 11 bases between. CDR3 length equals 12 residues. This clone was found a few times. The rearrangement joins TRBV12-3 or TRBV12-4 to TRBJ1-3, with D tentatively TRBD1 (6 bases). The sequenced sample consisted of peripheral blood. This receptor was identified in a man aged 45-65 years with active COVID-19. CDR3: CAGRQVGNTIYF. The CDR3, as DNA: TGTGCCGGCCGACAGGTTGGAAACACCATATATTTT.